This entry concerns a single TCR beta chain. This record belongs to a study of T cell changes during pregnancy in multiple sclerosis. Trimming took 5 bases from V and 4 from J; bases not matched to a gene: 11. This CDR3 has 16 amino acids. Germline assignment: CDR1 MDHEN and CDR2 SYDVKM. Some clones are missing from TCRdb's copy, which holds only in-frame ones; the method was immunoSEQ multiplex PCR. The sample contains roughly 110,000 clones, 92% of which appear only once. This TCR was recovered from a female donor with multiple sclerosis, enrolled in a pregnancy study. The sequenced sample was peripheral blood, obtained in the third trimester of pregnancy. The chain carries TRBV28 and TRBJ1-2, with 9 bases aligning to TRBD1. CDR3 sequence reads: CASSPQQGALSYGYTF. The CDR3 region has the DNA TGTGCCAGCAGTCCCCAACAGGGGGCGTTATCCTATGGCTACACCTTC.